This T cell receptor (beta chain) was sequenced for a study of spatial heterogeneity in lung cancer. Stated time point: sample taken at primary tumor resection. Unsorted tumor, nontumor lung tissue or cryopreserved PBMC supplied the whole RNA. This CDR3 region has 14 residues. CDR1 is MNHEY, CDR2 SVGAGI, per germline. Deletions cut 9 bases from V and 5 bases from J, with 16 bases between. TCRdb re-derived calls from the 5' RACE reads in MiXCR, one entry per CDR3 protein. The data contain about 38,000 distinct CDR3 sequences, 6.5% to 8.5% of them singletons. This clonotype was observed many times. The clonotype comes from a male donor with early-stage non-small cell lung cancer. The V call is TRBV6-5, the J call TRBJ1-4, with TRBD1 as a possible D gene (6 bases). The sequences come from PBMCs, collected at surgery. The DNA for the CDR3 is TGTGCCAGAAGGGGCGGGACACCCAATGAAAAACTGTTTTTT. Translation gives CARRGGTPNEKLFF.